A single sample gave rise to the 25 T cell receptor beta chains below, sequenced in a study of vaccination effects on CD4 cells after COVID-19. Sequencing used immunoSEQ multiplex PCR; TCRdb keeps in-frame clones, though not all of them. The top ten clones hold roughly 6% of a sample with under 65,000 clones, around 82% of them seen once. Sequencing was preceded by expansion of antigen-specific CD4+ T cells with viral peptide pools in the ViraFEST assay. On day 10 of culture, CD4+ T cells were separated out. This individual tested PCR-positive for SARS-CoV-2 infection between March and December 2020. The antigens these receptors bind are not known. The sequencing used CD4+ T cells from PBMCs cultured with HIV peptides, collected before COVID-19 vaccination. The sample's subset: HIV-1 Nef peptide pool negative control/reference culture. The receptors stem from a human donor who had a prior SARS-CoV-2 infection.

The gene calls are TRBV7-3 and TRBJ2-1; 11 bases line up with TRBD2. The CDR3 spans 15 residues. V gave up 2 bases and J gave up 6 bases; unmatched junction bases: 3. CDR1 and CDR2 (germline): SGHTA, FQGTGA. CDR3 sequence: CASSLGTSGINEQFF. DNA of the CDR3: TGTGCCAGCAGCTTAGGGACTAGCGGAATCAATGAGCAGTTCTTC.

The gene calls are TRBV2 and TRBJ2-7; D remains unclear. The CDR3 is made up of 10 amino acids. The V gene's germline CDR1 is SNHLY and CDR2 FYNNEI. Trimming took off 1 base at V and 6 bases at J, with 1 base between the two ends. The CDR3 region has the DNA TGTGCCAGCAGTGAAGTCGAGCAGTACTTC. Protein sequence: CASSEVEQYF.

V usage is TRBV19 and J usage is TRBJ1-5; TRBD1 matches 11 bases. Germline V CDR1 and CDR2: LNHDA, SQIVND (reference sequence). This CDR3 has 15 amino acids. V was pared by 2 bases and J by 7 bases, with 4 bases of the junction left unmatched. DNA for the CDR3: TGTGCCAGTAGTATATTAGGACAGGGGGCACAGCCCCAGCATTTT. It codes for CASSILGQGAQPQHF.

Only a few counts were recorded for this clone. The J gene is TRBJ2-7, the V gene TRBV2; D possibly corresponds to TRBD2 (6 bases). The CDR3 loop spans 15 amino acids. CDR1 is SNHLY and CDR2 is FYNNEI in the germline V gene. The ends were cut back, 4 bases at V and 2 bases at J, with 15 bases in the middle. This CDR3 reads CASSATRGAPYEQYF. The DNA of the CDR3 is TGTGCCAGCAGTGCGACTCGCGGGGCCCCCTACGAGCAGTACTTC.

The chain has TRBV18 and TRBJ2-5; D remains ambiguous. The CDR3 consists of 14 residues. Trimming cost V 5 bases and J 5 bases, with 15 bases left between them. Germline-derived CDR1 and CDR2 are KGHSH and LQKENI. The CDR3 nucleotides read TGTGCCAGCTCAGCCATATCTCGGGCGGAGACCCAGTACTTC. The encoded protein is CASSAISRAETQYF.

The rearrangement uses TRBV28 and TRBJ1-4; D is perhaps TRBD1 (6 bases). The germline CDR1 and CDR2 sequences are MDHEN and SYDVKM. The CDR3 length is 14 residues. The V end lost 7 bases, the J end lost 6 bases, and 15 bases lay between the germline ends. In DNA form, the CDR3 reads TGTGCCAGCAACGAGGGGGTGCTGGATGAAAAACTGTTTTTT. Amino acids: CASNEGVLDEKLFF. The whole variable domain, filled in from reference TRBV28 and TRBJ1-4, reads DVKVTQSSRYLVKRTGEKVFLECVQDMDHENMFWYRQDPGLGLRLIYFSYDVKMKEKGDIPEGYSVSREKKERFSLILESASTNQTSMYLCASNEGVLDEKLFFGSGTQLSVL.

The genes are TRBV4-1 and TRBJ1-4; D is possibly TRBD1 (5 bases). The CDR3 extends over 20 amino acids. Germline CDR1 is MGHRA and CDR2 is YSYEKL. V was cut by 0 bases and J by 0 bases, with 20 bases left in between. CDR3 coding DNA: TGCGCCAGCAGCCAAGAAGGGTTCCGGGGGAGGCTGGCAACTAATGAAAAACTGTTTTTT. It codes for CASSQEGFRGRLATNEKLFF.

The chain is built from TRBV6-1 and TRBJ2-7; the D gene is possibly TRBD2 (5 bases). CDR3 length: 13 residues. V lost 3 bases to trimming and J lost 5 bases, with 11 bases between them. Per germline, CDR1 MNHNS and CDR2 SASEGT. CDR3 protein: CASSEQLENEQYF. The DNA for the CDR3 is TGTGCCAGCAGTGAGCAACTAGAAAACGAGCAGTACTTC.

This chain uses TRBV5-4 with TRBJ2-5; 9 nucleotides agree with TRBD1. With 4 bases clipped from V and 5 bases from J, the junction kept 15 bases outside the gene matches. CDR1 and CDR2 (germline): SGHNT, YYREEE (reference sequence). The CDR3 consists of 17 residues. The CDR3 protein is CASSPQNRGRVGETQYF. The CDR3 DNA reads as TGTGCCAGCAGCCCCCAGAACAGGGGGCGGGTGGGGGAGACCCAGTACTTC.

The J gene is TRBJ2-1, the V gene TRBV12-3 or TRBV12-4, with TRBD1 matching 9 bases. The CDR3 covers 13 residues. J gave up 9 bases and V 5 bases, and 5 bases lay outside the gene matches. CDR3 DNA: TGTGCCAGCAGTCTACAGGGGGCGGGTGAGCAGTTCTTC. As protein: CASSLQGAGEQFF.

This sequence joins TRBV5-1 and TRBJ2-5; D unclear. Trimming shortened V by 0 bases and J by 3 bases, and 9 bases separated the two germline ends. In germline, CDR1 is SGHRS, CDR2 YFSETQ. The CDR3 has 14 amino acids. Here the CDR3 reads CASSLEGTEETQYF. DNA for the CDR3: TGCGCCAGCAGCTTGGAGGGCACCGAAGAGACCCAGTACTTC.

The gene calls are TRBV7-2 and TRBJ2-1; D ambiguous. Trimming took 1 base from V and 4 from J, leaving 11 bases between them. Germline CDR1 SGHTA, CDR2 FQGNSA. This CDR3 is 15 amino acids long. CDR3 DNA: TGTGCCAGCAGCTTAGTGGCCGGATCATACAATGAGCAGTTCTTC. Amino acid sequence: CASSLVAGSYNEQFF.

The chain employs TRBV7-3 and TRBJ2-1, with TRBD2 identical over 8 bases. The germline V gene has CDR1 SGHTA and CDR2 FQGTGA. The CDR3 has 16 residues. The V segment lost 5 bases and the J segment 6 bases; nucleotides outside the gene matches: 12. CDR3 DNA: TGTGCCAGCAGCGTAAATCGGGAGGGCCGGGTCAATGAGCAGTTCTTC. It encodes CASSVNREGRVNEQFF.

A note on this clone: The junction departs from the called germline gene at one end, perhaps through a read error. This rearrangement joins TRBV6-1 to TRBJ2-3; TRBD2 aligns across 13 bases. Germline V CDR1 and CDR2: MNHNS, SASEGT. The CDR3 spans 13 residues. This CDR3 reads CASSESAGLAGDF. The CDR3 DNA sequence: TGTGCCAGCAGTGAATCGGCCGGACTAGCGGGGGATTTT.

This CDR3 reads CASSLVPSGNSGELFF. The CDR3, as DNA: TGTGCCAGCAGCTTAGTTCCTAGCGGGAATTCCGGGGAGCTGTTTTTT. The rearrangement links TRBV7-8 to TRBJ2-2; 9 nucleotides line up with TRBD2. The germline gives CDR1 SGHVS, CDR2 FQNEAQ. CDR3 size: 16 residues. Losses at the gene ends were 1 base for V and 6 bases for J; bases not matched to a gene: 6.

The chain uses TRBV24-1 and TRBJ2-3; 9 bases agree with TRBD1. The CDR3 sequence is 15 residues long. V shed 4 bases, J shed 8 bases, and the junction held 9 bases outside the gene matches. From germline, CDR1 is KGHDR and CDR2 SFDVKD. CDR3 residues: CATSERQGDTSTQYF. The CDR3 DNA is TGTGCCACCAGTGAGAGACAGGGGGATACGAGTACGCAGTATTTT.

The genes are TRBV10-1 and TRBJ2-7; D is unclear. Germline CDR1 and CDR2: WNHNN and SYGVQD (reference sequence). The V gene lost 6 bases and the J gene lost 1 base, with 10 bases spanning the gap. CDR3 length equals 13 residues. CDR3 residues: CASRGQPSYEQYF. CDR3 nucleotides: TGCGCCAGCAGAGGGCAGCCTTCCTACGAGCAGTACTTC.

The chain combines TRBV15 with TRBJ2-7; D unresolved. The length of the CDR3 is 13 residues. CDR1 and CDR2 from the germline V gene are LNHNV and YYDKDF (reference sequence). V dropped 0 bases and J dropped 1 base, with 4 bases sitting between them. The CDR3 reads CATSRDKSYEQYF. Written as DNA, the CDR3 is TGTGCCACCAGCAGAGACAAGTCCTACGAGCAGTACTTC.

This chain joins TRBV6-6 and TRBJ1-5; 10 nucleotides line up with TRBD1. The germline V gene encodes CDR1 MNHNY and CDR2 SVGAGI (reference sequence). V shed 5 bases, J shed 5 bases, and the junction held 9 bases outside the gene matches. The CDR3 spans 16 residues. CDR3 region: CASSPPGQGRDQPQHF. The DNA for the CDR3 is TGTGCCAGCAGTCCTCCGGGACAGGGGAGGGATCAGCCCCAGCATTTT.

The chain employs TRBV24-1 and TRBJ2-1; 8 nucleotides agree with TRBD2. The CDR3 contains 17 residues. J lost 9 bases, V lost 0 bases, and 12 bases had no gene match. Per the germline V gene, CDR1 is KGHDR and CDR2 is SFDVKD. CDR3: CATSDLVPGGPVSEQFF. Written as DNA, the CDR3 is TGTGCCACCAGTGATTTGGTCCCGGGAGGGCCTGTCTCTGAGCAGTTCTTC.

The chain combines TRBV7-3 with TRBJ2-3; 9 positions agree with TRBD2. With V trimmed by 1 base and J by 2 bases, 4 bases remained unmatched. Germline CDR1 and CDR2: SGHTA and FQGTGA. The CDR3 has 16 residues. The CDR3 protein is CASSLSAGGNTDTQYF. In DNA form, the CDR3 reads TGTGCCAGCAGCTTAAGTGCGGGGGGGAACACAGATACGCAGTATTTT. Together with reference TRBV7-3 and TRBJ2-3, the CDR3 gives the full variable domain: GAGVSQTPSNKVTEKGKYVELRCDPISGHTALYWYRQSLGQGPEFLIYFQGTGAADDSGLPNDRFFAVRPEGSVSTLKIQRTERGDSAVYLCASSLSAGGNTDTQYFGPGTRLTVL.

This chain joins TRBV4-2 and TRBJ2-5; TRBD2 matches 8 bases. V lost 0 bases to trimming and J lost 5 bases; unmatched junction nucleotides: 11. Per germline, CDR1 LGHNA and CDR2 YNFKEQ. The CDR3 is 17 residues long. For the CDR3, the DNA is TGTGCCAGCAGCCAAGATGGTGGGACGGGGGGGCCGGAGACCCAGTACTTC. Translating gives CASSQDGGTGGPETQYF.

The genes are TRBV2 and TRBJ2-2; no clear D. CDR1 SNHLY and CDR2 FYNNEI come from the germline V gene. The CDR3 has 13 residues. V was pared by 7 bases and J by 3 bases, with 9 bases between. The CDR3, as DNA: TGTGCCAGCACGGCAGGTTACACCGGGGAGCTGTTTTTT. It encodes CASTAGYTGELFF.

This clone has a single count. The rearrangement links TRBV19 to TRBJ2-2; 7 bases are a match to TRBD2. After removal of 3 bases from V and 7 bases from J, the junction contained 8 bases not matched to a gene. The CDR3 has 15 amino acids. From germline, CDR1 is LNHDA and CDR2 SQIVND (reference sequence). CDR3 amino acids: CASSIISGTGGELFF. The CDR3 DNA reads as TGTGCCAGTAGTATTATAAGCGGGACCGGCGGGGAGCTGTTTTTT.

V is TRBV5-1 and J is TRBJ2-3, with 10 bases identical to TRBD2. The germline V gene has CDR1 SGHRS and CDR2 YFSETQ. The CDR3 consists of 15 residues. The J segment lost 0 bases and the V segment lost 7 bases, leaving 5 bases of the junction unmatched. CDR3 DNA sequence: TGCGCCAGCCGGGGGACTAGCGCTAGCACAGATACGCAGTATTTT. Translation: CASRGTSASTDTQYF.